Given below is one T cell receptor beta chain in context. Its antigen is as yet unknown. PCR amplification relied on 60 Vbeta primers (plus 13 Jbeta primers). Clones were sequenced by immunoSEQ multiplex PCR, and TCRdb holds only the in-frame ones, with some missing. This table has about 140,000 clones, 76% appearing once. The data were obtained in a study of cytomegalovirus exposure and HLA in healthy donors. Study observations and caveats: Most TCR sequences were uncommon, yet certain public TCRs appeared in many donors. It was reported in a later analysis that an Asian-associated ancestry cluster showed fewer N-insertions than the approximately 690-donor mean.

J was trimmed by 5 bases and V by 5 bases; bases with no gene match: 7. CDR1 is SGHNT, CDR2 YENEEA, per germline. The CDR3 loop spans 14 amino acids. This clonotype was obtained from a man between 18 and 29 years old in good health and CMV-seronegative. The chain carries TRBV11-3 and TRBJ2-5; 8 nucleotides match TRBD1. Sequencing was carried out using PBMCs. Here the CDR3 DNA reads TGTGCCAGCAGCCAAGACAGGGGATGGGAGACCCAGTACTTC. Its protein product is CASSQDRGWETQYF. The full variable domain, its missing parts supplied by reference TRBV11-3 and TRBJ2-5, is EAGVVQSPRYKIIEKKQPVAFWCNPISGHNTLYWYLQNLGQGPELLIRYENEEAVDDSQLPKDRFSAERLKGVDSTLKIQPAELGDSAVYLCASSQDRGWETQYFGPGTRLLVL.